This T cell receptor beta chain was captured by sequencing in a study of early T cells in non-severe SARS-CoV-2 infection. Turning to the study itself: Sequencing targeted bulk RNA from unsorted whole blood, leaving chains unpaired.

Attachment of unique molecular identifiers was made to individual cDNA molecules. Using its own MiXCR run on the 5' RACE reads, TCRdb lists one record per CDR3 protein. Of about 47,000 distinct CDR3 sequences listed, 9.5% to 12% were seen once; the top ten hold less than 15%. CDR1 and CDR2 from the germline V gene are KGHSH and LQKENI. With 0 bases clipped from V and 0 bases from J, the junction kept 6 bases outside the gene matches. The CDR3 is 17 residues long. This clonotype was found many times. The J gene is TRBJ1-1, the V gene TRBV18, with 8 bases that match TRBD1. Sequenced sample: whole blood. The source is an adult who was a healthcare worker with PCR-confirmed SARS-CoV-2 infection or an uninfected control (not recorded which). CDR3 coding DNA: TGTGCCAGCTCACCACCGGACAGGGAAGTGATGAACACTGAAGCTTTCTTT. The encoded protein is CASSPPDREVMNTEAFF.